This T cell receptor (beta chain) was documented in a study of T cells in Graves' hyperthyroidism and ophthalmopathy. On this clonotype: A much larger clone lies a single base off, so this may be a read error.

Using RNA transcripts as the source, TCR beta CDR3 regions were amplified. The HTBI set primed first-round TCR CDR3 RT-PCR. TCRdb ran MiXCR on the multiplex PCR reads and lists one entry per CDR3 protein. The sample holds a few hundred thousand distinct CDR3 sequences, more than 45% seen once. The V gene lost 4 bases and the J gene lost 7 bases, with 12 bases spanning the gap. From germline, CDR1 is KGHDR and CDR2 SFDVKD. This CDR3 comprises 13 residues. The specimen sequenced was peripheral blood or thyroid tissue (not recorded which). This sequence originates from a woman aged 18-30 years with Graves' hyperthyroidism. The chain combines TRBV24-1 with TRBJ1-2; TRBD1 is a possible D gene (6 bases). Here the CDR3 DNA reads TGTGCCACCAGTGAGGGGGGGGCGCCTGGCTACACCTTC. This sequence encodes CATSEGGAPGYTF.